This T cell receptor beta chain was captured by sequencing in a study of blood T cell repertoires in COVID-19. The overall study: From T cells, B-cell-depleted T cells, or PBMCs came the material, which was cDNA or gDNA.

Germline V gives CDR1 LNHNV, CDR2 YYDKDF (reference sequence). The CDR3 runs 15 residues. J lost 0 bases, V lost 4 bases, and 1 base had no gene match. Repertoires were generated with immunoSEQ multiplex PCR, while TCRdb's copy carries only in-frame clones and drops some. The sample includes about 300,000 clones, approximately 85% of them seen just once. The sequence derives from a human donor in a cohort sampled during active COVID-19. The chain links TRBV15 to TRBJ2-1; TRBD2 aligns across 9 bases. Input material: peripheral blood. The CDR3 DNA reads TGTGCCACCAGCATTAGCGGGAGCTCCTACAATGAGCAGTTCTTC. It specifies CATSISGSSYNEQFF.